These 5 T cell receptor beta chains were sequenced from one sample in a study of blood T cells in healthy people across ages. With a J-beta primer mix and a sample-barcoded 5' primer, a second PCR ran about 6 to 11 cycles. A single record per CDR3 protein comes from TCRdb applying MiXCR to the 5' RACE reads. Of some 1.1 million distinct CDR3 sequences in the sample, 35% to 45% are singletons; the top ten hold about 12%. Sequencing was carried out using blood. All receptors derive from a man aged 18 to 29 in good health.

The CDR3 DNA reads as TGTGCCAGCAGCTTAGGCGGGACAGGGGGGGGCTACGACACTGAAGCTTTCTTT. This translates into CASSLGGTGGGYDTEAFF. V and J are TRBV7-9 and TRBJ1-1; TRBD1 matches 11 bases. Germline V CDR1 and CDR2: SEHNR, FQNEAQ (reference sequence). V shed 1 base and J 3 bases; nucleotides not matched to a gene: 10. CDR3 size: 18 residues.

The chain employs TRBV25-1 and TRBJ2-1; a weak D match, TRBD2 (5 bases). The CDR3 totals 12 residues. Germline lookup yields CDR1 MGHDK and CDR2 SYGVNS. Trimming took 6 bases from V and 4 from J, leaving 7 bases between them. CDR3 sequence reads: CASRGEYNEQFF. The CDR3 bases are TGTGCCAGCAGGGGAGAATACAATGAGCAGTTCTTC.

The CDR3 is CSAPIGTQYF. The CDR3 bases are TGCAGTGCTCCCATTGGGACCCAGTACTTC. This chain joins TRBV20-1 and TRBJ2-5; no firm D call. Germline V gene data show CDR1 as DFQATT and CDR2 as SNEGSKA (reference sequence). The V gene lost 5 bases and the J gene lost 7 bases, with 8 bases spanning the gap. The length of the CDR3 is 10 residues.

This chain links TRBV12-3 or TRBV12-4 with TRBJ1-5; D might be TRBD1 (5 bases). The CDR3 runs 14 residues. V was cut by 8 bases and J by 0 bases, with 11 bases left in between. The DNA for the CDR3 is TGTGCCAGCGAGGCAGGGAGTAGCAATCAGCCCCAGCATTTT. Amino acid sequence: CASEAGSSNQPQHF.

The rearrangement links TRBV5-6 to TRBJ1-2; 7 bases line up with TRBD1. This CDR3 has 15 residues. With V trimmed by 1 base and J by 3 bases, 6 bases remained unmatched. The germline gives CDR1 SGHDT, CDR2 YYEEEE. The CDR3 DNA reads as TGTGCCAGCAGCTTGTTTTCGGGACAGCACTATGGCTACACCTTC. Translating gives CASSLFSGQHYGYTF.